The 3 T cell receptor beta chains below were found in one sample sequenced in a study of blood T cell repertoires in COVID-19. Sequencing was performed with immunoSEQ multiplex PCR; in TCRdb, only in-frame clones are kept and a portion is missing. Among approximately 270,000 clones listed, 85% to 90% were seen once. The specimen sequenced was PBMCs or T cells enriched from blood (not recorded which). The receptors derive from a woman aged 55-70 years who had recovered from COVID-19.

Only one count was recorded for this clone. The V and J genes are TRBV5-6 and TRBJ2-7; D possibly corresponds to TRBD1 (6 bases). The CDR3 length is 15 residues. Germline V CDR1 and CDR2: SGHDT, YYEEEE. V was pared by 1 base and J by 0 bases, with 11 bases between. CDR3 sequence: CASSLQGRRSYEQYF. The DNA of the CDR3 is TGTGCCAGCAGCTTGCAGGGGCGTCGCTCCTACGAGCAGTACTTC. Complete variable domain (other parts from reference TRBV5-6 and TRBJ2-7): DAGVTQSPTHLIKTRGQQVTLRCSPKSGHDTVSWYQQALGQGPQFIFQYYEEEERQRGNFPDRFSGHQFPNYSSELNVNALLLGDSALYLCASSLQGRRSYEQYFGPGTRLTVT.

In its sample, this clone was seen once. The chain joins TRBV29-1 to TRBJ1-2, with a tentative D call TRBD1 (6 bases). The length of the CDR3 is 12 residues. V lost 3 bases and J lost 5, with 10 bases in between. Germline CDR1 is SQVTM and CDR2 is ANQGSEA. The CDR3 DNA sequence: TGCAGCGTTGATCGGACAGCTTATGGCTACACCTTC. Its protein product is CSVDRTAYGYTF.

The chain employs TRBV5-5 and TRBJ1-2; D not resolved. V was trimmed by 0 bases and J by 5 bases, leaving 8 bases between them. The V gene's germline CDR1 is SGHKS and CDR2 YYEKEE (reference sequence). This CDR3 has 13 residues. The chain's CDR3 is CASSLASRYGYTF. CDR3 sequence (DNA): TGTGCCAGCAGCTTGGCATCCAGATATGGCTACACCTTC.